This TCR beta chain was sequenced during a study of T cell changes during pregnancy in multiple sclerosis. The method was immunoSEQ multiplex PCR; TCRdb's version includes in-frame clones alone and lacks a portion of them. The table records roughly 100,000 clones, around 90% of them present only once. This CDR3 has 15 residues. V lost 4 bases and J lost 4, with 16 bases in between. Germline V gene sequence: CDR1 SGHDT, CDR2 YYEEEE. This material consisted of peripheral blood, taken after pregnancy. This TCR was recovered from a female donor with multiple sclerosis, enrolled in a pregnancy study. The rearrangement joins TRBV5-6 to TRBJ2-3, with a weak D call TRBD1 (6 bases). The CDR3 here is CASSPGQGPADTQYF. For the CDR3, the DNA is TGTGCCAGCAGCCCTGGCCAGGGGCCCGCAGATACGCAGTATTTT.